The entry below gives a single T cell receptor (beta chain) sequence along with its context. This sample is drawn from a study of blood T cell repertoires in COVID-19. Whole-study context: Samples came from the United States, Italy and Spain, spanning acute and convalescent COVID-19.

CDR3 length: 11 amino acids. V was shortened by 4 bases and J by 3 bases, with 3 bases between the two germline ends. Germline loops: CDR1 SNHLY, CDR2 FYNNEI. Original handling: Amplifying reference gene primers gave estimates of nucleated cell counts. Only in-frame clones appear in the TCRdb table, and some are missing; sequencing was by immunoSEQ multiplex PCR. The D gene and trimming were derived from the DNA, and the V and J assignments and clone size from that table. The sample holds a few hundred thousand clones, around 90% seen once. Sequencing was carried out using PBMCs or T cells enriched from blood (not recorded which). The TCR was taken from a woman aged 18 to 35 who had recovered from COVID-19. The chain is built from TRBV2 and TRBJ1-2; D remains ambiguous. The CDR3 sequence is CASSVYYGYTF. CDR3 bases: TGTGCCAGCAGTGTATACTATGGCTACACCTTC.